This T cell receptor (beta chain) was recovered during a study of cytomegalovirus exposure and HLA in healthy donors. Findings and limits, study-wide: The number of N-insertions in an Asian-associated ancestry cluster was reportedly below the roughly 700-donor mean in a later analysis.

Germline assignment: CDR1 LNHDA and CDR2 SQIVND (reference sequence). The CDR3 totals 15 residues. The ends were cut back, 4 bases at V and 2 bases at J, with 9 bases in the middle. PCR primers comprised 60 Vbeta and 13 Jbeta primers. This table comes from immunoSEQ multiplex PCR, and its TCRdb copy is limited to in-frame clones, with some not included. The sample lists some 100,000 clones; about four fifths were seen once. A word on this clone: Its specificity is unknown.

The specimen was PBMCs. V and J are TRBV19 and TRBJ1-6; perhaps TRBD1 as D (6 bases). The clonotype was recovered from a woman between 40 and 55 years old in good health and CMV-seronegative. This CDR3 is CASSTPGAYNSPLHF. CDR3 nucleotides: TGTGCCAGTAGTACCCCAGGGGCCTATAATTCACCCCTCCACTTT.